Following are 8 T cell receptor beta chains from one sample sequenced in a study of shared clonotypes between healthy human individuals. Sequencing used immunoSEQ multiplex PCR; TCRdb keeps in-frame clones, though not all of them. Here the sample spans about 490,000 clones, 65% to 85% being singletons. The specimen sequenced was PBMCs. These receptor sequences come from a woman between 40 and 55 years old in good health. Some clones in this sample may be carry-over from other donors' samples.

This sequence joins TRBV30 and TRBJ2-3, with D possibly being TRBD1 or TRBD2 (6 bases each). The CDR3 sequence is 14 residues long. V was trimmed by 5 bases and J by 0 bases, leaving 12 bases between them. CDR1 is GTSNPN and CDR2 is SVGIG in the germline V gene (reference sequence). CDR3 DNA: TGTGCCTGGGGGGGGCCTTCTAGCACAGATACGCAGTATTTT. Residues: CAWGGPSSTDTQYF.

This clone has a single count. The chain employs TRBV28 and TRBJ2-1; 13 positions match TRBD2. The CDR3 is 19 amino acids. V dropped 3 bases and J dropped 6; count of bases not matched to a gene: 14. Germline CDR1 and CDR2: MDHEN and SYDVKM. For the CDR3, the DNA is TGTGCCAGCAGTTTCCTATCGCGTAGACTAGCGGGGGGCCCCAATGAGCAGTTCTTC. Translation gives CASSFLSRRLAGGPNEQFF. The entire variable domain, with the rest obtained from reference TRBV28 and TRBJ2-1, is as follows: DVKVTQSSRYLVKRTGEKVFLECVQDMDHENMFWYRQDPGLGLRLIYFSYDVKMKEKGDIPEGYSVSREKKERFSLILESASTNQTSMYLCASSFLSRRLAGGPNEQFFGPGTRLTVL.

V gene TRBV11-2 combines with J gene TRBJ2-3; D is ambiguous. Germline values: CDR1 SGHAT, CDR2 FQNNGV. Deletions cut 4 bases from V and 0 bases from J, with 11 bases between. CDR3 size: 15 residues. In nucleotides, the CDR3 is TGTGCCAGCAGCTCGGGCTACTCTAGCACAGATACGCAGTATTTT. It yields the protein CASSSGYSSTDTQYF.

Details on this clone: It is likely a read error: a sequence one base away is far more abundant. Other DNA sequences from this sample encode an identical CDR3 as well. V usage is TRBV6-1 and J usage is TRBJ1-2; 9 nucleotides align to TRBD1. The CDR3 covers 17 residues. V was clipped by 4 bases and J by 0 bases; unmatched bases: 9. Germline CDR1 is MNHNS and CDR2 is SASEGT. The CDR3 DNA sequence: TGTGCCAGCAGTGCGGACAGGGGCCGCGTCCCTAACTATGGCTACACCTTC. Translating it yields CASSADRGRVPNYGYTF.

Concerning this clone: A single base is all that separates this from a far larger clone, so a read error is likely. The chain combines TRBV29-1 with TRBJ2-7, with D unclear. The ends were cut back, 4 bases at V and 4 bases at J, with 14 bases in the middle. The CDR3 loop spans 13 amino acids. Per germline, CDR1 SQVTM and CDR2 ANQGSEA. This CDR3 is CSVGMVATYEQYF. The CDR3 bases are TGCAGCGTTGGCATGGTGGCCACTTACGAGCAGTACTTC.

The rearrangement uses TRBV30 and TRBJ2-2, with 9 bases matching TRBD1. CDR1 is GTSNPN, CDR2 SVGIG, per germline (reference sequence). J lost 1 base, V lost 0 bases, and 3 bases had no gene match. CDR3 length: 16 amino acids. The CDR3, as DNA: TGTGCCTGGAGTGTGGGACAGGGTGAGAACACCGGGGAGCTGTTTTTT. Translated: CAWSVGQGENTGELFF.

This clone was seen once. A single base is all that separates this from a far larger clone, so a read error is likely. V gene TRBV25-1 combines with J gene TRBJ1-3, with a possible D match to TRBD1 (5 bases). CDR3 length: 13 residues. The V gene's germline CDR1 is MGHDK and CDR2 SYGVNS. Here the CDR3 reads CASSEQGGNIIYF. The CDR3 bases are TGTGCCAGCAGTGAACAGGGTGGAAACATCATATATTTT.

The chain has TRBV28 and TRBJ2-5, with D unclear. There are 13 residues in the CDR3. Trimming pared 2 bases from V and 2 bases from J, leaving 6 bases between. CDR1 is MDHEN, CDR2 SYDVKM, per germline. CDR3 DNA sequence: TGTGCCAGCAGTTTAGACTTACAAGAGACCCAGTACTTC. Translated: CASSLDLQETQYF.